The TCR beta chain described here comes from a study of blood T cell repertoires in COVID-19 (dated by TCRdb to about 2020). Concerning the study at large: The collaborator samples originated in the United States, Italy and Spain and spanned the acute and convalescent phases of COVID-19. The prospective study material was composed of cDNA or gDNA derived from T cells, B-cell-depleted T cells, or PBMCs. Deeply sampled blood TCRbeta repertoires from subjects exposed to, actively infected with, or recovered from COVID-19 were included in the dataset. A freely available public database, intended as a resource for researchers studying the immune response to SARS-CoV-2, is where the repertoires were released. Samples were obtained from the ongoing ImmuneRACE study (first 160 participants) and from about 1,300 subjects provided by 6 global collaborators. Sample metadata almost always included a de-identified subject ID, COVID-19 status, age in years and sex. Where available, HLA class I and class II types were obtained from metadata supplied by the sample provider rather than from assay-based typing. The study at large found these results: The amount of clinical and demographic metadata varied by source and participant and was provided uncurated.

As to this clone: Its recognized antigen is unknown. The record has no base qualities; no much larger clone is one base away.

Per the germline V gene, SGHRS is the CDR1 and YFSETQ is the CDR2. Taken from cysteine to phenylalanine, the CDR3 has 14 residues. The retained sequence is limited to the CDR3, 42 bases, with the frame set at the first base. The junction shows trimming of 4 bases on V and 0 bases on J, and the gene matches do not reach 4 bases of it. The immunoSEQ Assay, a bias-controlled multiplex PCR, was used to amplify TCRbeta CDR3 regions from genomic DNA. In the original analysis: Nucleated cell counts per sample were estimated from amplification of reference gene primers within the assay. To quantify the absolute abundance of each unique TCRbeta CDR3 rearrangement, sequence reads were collapsed and filtered. For each sample, productive Simpson clonality was calculated as the square root of Simpson's diversity index over productive rearrangements. TCRdb's version of the immuneACCESS table is confined to in-frame rearrangements and falls short of the full clone set. An unresolved V gene accounts for under half of the shortfall where checked; the remainder is of unknown origin. V and J calls and clone size are those listed in that table; D and trimming were worked out from the DNA. This sample holds a few hundred thousand clones; 70% to 90% were observed only once. The top ten clonotypes cover 10% to 15% of the sample.

A second Seattle source provided samples from volunteer blood donors who had recovered from COVID-19. Each collaborating institution followed its own protocols to collect whole blood in K2EDTA tubes. For TCRbeta analysis, collaborators shipped samples as frozen whole blood, isolated PBMCs, or DNA extracted from either of those sample types. The chain couples TRBV5-1 to TRBJ2-7, with 7 middle bases fitting TRBD1. This clonotype was sampled from a woman under 30 who had recovered from COVID-19. Source material: peripheral blood. The CDR3 reads CASSQEGASYEQYF. In nucleotide form, the sequence is TGCGCCAGCAGCCAAGAGGGGGCCTCCTACGAGCAGTACTTC. Extended through the reference TRBV5-1 and TRBJ2-7 proteins, this CDR3 yields the full variable domain: KAGVTQTPRYLIKTRGQQVTLSCSPISGHRSVSWYQQTPGQGLQFLFEYFSETQRNKGNFPGRFSGRQFSNSRSEMNVSTLELGDSALYLCASSQEGASYEQYFGPGTRLTVT.